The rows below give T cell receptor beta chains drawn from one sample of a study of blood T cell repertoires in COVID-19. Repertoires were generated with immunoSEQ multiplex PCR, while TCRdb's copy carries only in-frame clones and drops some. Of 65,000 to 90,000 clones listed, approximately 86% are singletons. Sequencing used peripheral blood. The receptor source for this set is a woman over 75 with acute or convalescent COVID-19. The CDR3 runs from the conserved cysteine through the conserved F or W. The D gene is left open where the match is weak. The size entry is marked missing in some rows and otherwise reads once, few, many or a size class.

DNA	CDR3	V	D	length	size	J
TGCGCCAGCAGCTTGGCGGGGAACCAAGAGACCCAGTACTTC	CASSLAGNQETQYF	TRBV5-1	-	14	-	TRBJ2-5
TGTGCCAGCAGACAGGGAGTAGCCAAAAACATTCAGTACTTC	CASRQGVAKNIQYF	TRBV2	-	14	-	TRBJ2-4
TGCGCCAGCAGCTCATCACGGGACAGGGCAAGAAACACCATATATTTT	CASSSSRDRARNTIYF	TRBV5-1	TRBD1	16	-	TRBJ1-3
TGTGCCAGCAGCCAAGGATTCAGAACAGGACGCCCGGGAAACACCATATATTTT	CASSQGFRTGRPGNTIYF	TRBV3-1/TRBV3-2	-	18	-	TRBJ1-3
TGTGCCAGCAGTTTATTACAGGGATGGGAGACCCAGTACTTC	CASSLLQGWETQYF	TRBV28	-	14	-	TRBJ2-5
TGTGCCAGCAGTGAAGCCCGGTTCCGGGCGGCGGGCTCCTACAATGAGCAGTTCTTC	CASSEARFRAAGSYNEQFF	TRBV6-1	-	19	-	TRBJ2-1
TGTGCCAGCAGCCGGCGGACAGGGGGCGGAGAGACCCAGTACTTC	CASSRRTGGGETQYF	TRBV3-1/TRBV3-2	TRBD1	15	-	TRBJ2-5
TGTGCCAGCAGCTTCCGCCGGGAGTATGACAATGAGCAGTTCTTC	CASSFRREYDNEQFF	TRBV11-2	-	15	-	TRBJ2-1
TGTGCCAGCTCACCGAACGGAGAGACCCAGTACTTC	CASSPNGETQYF	TRBV18	-	12	-	TRBJ2-5
TGCGCCAGCAGCTTGGTTGCGGGAGGTACCGGGGAGCTGTTTTTT	CASSLVAGGTGELFF	TRBV5-1	TRBD2	15	-	TRBJ2-2
TGTGCCAGCAGCTTATTAGGAACCGGGACTAGCGGCGAGCAGTACTTC	CASSLLGTGTSGEQYF	TRBV11-3	TRBD2	16	-	TRBJ2-7
TGCGCCAGCAGCCAAGGGCAAGGGACAGTGCAAGAGACCCAGTACTTC	CASSQGQGTVQETQYF	TRBV4-1	TRBD1	16	-	TRBJ2-5
TGCGCCAGCAGCTTGGGGCAGGCCGTCTCCTACGAGCAGTACTTC	CASSLGQAVSYEQYF	TRBV5-1	-	15	-	TRBJ2-7
TGTGCCAGCAGCTCGGGACAGACCTACGAGCAGTACTTC	CASSSGQTYEQYF	TRBV7-2	TRBD1	13	-	TRBJ2-7
TGCGCCAGCAGCCAAGACAGGTTGCAGCCCCAGCATTTT	CASSQDRLQPQHF	TRBV4-3	-	13	-	TRBJ1-5
TGTGCCAGCAGTCAGGGGGAAGGTCAGCCCCAGCATTTT	CASSQGEGQPQHF	TRBV7-9	TRBD1	13	-	TRBJ1-5
TGTGCCAGCAGCAAGACGCCGAGACGCGGCGGGTATTACAATGAGCAGTTCTTC	CASSKTPRRGGYYNEQFF	TRBV21-1	-	18	few	TRBJ2-1
TGTGCTAGTGGTTCTAGCGGGAGTGGGGGAGAGCAGTTCTTC	CASGSSGSGGEQFF	TRBV12-5	TRBD2	14	-	TRBJ2-1
TGCGCCAGCAGCTTGGTGGCTAGCGGGAGTGAGACCCAGTACTTC	CASSLVASGSETQYF	TRBV5-1	TRBD2	15	-	TRBJ2-5
TGTGCCAGCAGTCCTCGGGACAGGGTCTACAATGAGCAGTTCTTC	CASSPRDRVYNEQFF	TRBV27	TRBD1	15	-	TRBJ2-1
TGCGCCAGCAGCTTGGTTCCTGCCGGGGAGCTGTTTTTT	CASSLVPAGELFF	TRBV5-1	-	13	once	TRBJ2-2
TGTGCCAGCAGCCAAGATCGAGGGACAGGGGACGAGCAGTACTTC	CASSQDRGTGDEQYF	TRBV3-1/TRBV3-2	TRBD1	15	few	TRBJ2-7
TGTGCCAGCAGAGCAGACAGGGGGCTAACCTACGAGCAGTACTTC	CASRADRGLTYEQYF	TRBV5-4	TRBD1	15	-	TRBJ2-7
TGCGCCAGCAGCCAACTAGCGTTCCTTAGCACAGATACGCAGTATTTT	CASSQLAFLSTDTQYF	TRBV4-1	-	16	once	TRBJ2-3
TGTGCCAGCAGCGCCGGGACAGTGGAAGGCTACACCTTC	CASSAGTVEGYTF	TRBV11-3	TRBD1	13	-	TRBJ1-2
TGTGCCAGCAGCCCGGGACTAGCGGTAACCGGGGAGCTGTTTTTT	CASSPGLAVTGELFF	TRBV7-9	TRBD2	15	-	TRBJ2-2
TGTGCCAGCAGTTTAGAGCATAAGAGGTTTACAGATACGCAGTATTTT	CASSLEHKRFTDTQYF	TRBV27	-	16	-	TRBJ2-3
TGTGCCAGCAGGCGGGAGGAGGGCGAGCAGTACTTC	CASRREEGEQYF	TRBV7-9	TRBD2	12	-	TRBJ2-7
TGTGCCAGCAGCTCACGGACTAGCGGATCAGACAACTACAATGAGCAGTTCTTC	CASSSRTSGSDNYNEQFF	TRBV7-3	TRBD2	18	-	TRBJ2-1
TGTGCCAGCAGCTTACTAGCGGGGAACACCGGGGAGCTGTTTTTT	CASSLLAGNTGELFF	TRBV5-4	TRBD2	15	-	TRBJ2-2
TGTGCCAGCAGCGTCCTCGACTGGGATGAGCAGTTCTTC	CASSVLDWDEQFF	TRBV9	-	13	-	TRBJ2-1
TGTGCCATCAGTGAGTCGGCCCCAAACTACGAGCAGTACTTC	CAISESAPNYEQYF	TRBV10-3	-	14	-	TRBJ2-7
TGCGCCAGCAGCCATAGCGGGAGGGCCGTTAATGAGCAGTTCTTC	CASSHSGRAVNEQFF	TRBV5-1	TRBD2	15	-	TRBJ2-1
TGTGCCAGCAGTGATACAGGGATCAATAATTCACCCCTCCACTTT	CASSDTGINNSPLHF	TRBV6-1	-	15	few	TRBJ1-6
TGTGCCAGCAGTGAAACTAGCGGAGTCTACAATGAGCAGTTCTTC	CASSETSGVYNEQFF	TRBV6-1	TRBD2	15	-	TRBJ2-1
TGTGCCAGCAGTACGGTTAGGGGCTCTTCCTACGAGCAGTACTTC	CASSTVRGSSYEQYF	TRBV6-5	-	15	many	TRBJ2-7
TGTGCCAGTAGTAAAACAGGGCCCGGGGAGCTGTTTTTT	CASSKTGPGELFF	TRBV19	-	13	-	TRBJ2-2
TGTGCCAGCAGCCAATTCCGTACTAGCAATGAGCAGTTCTTC	CASSQFRTSNEQFF	TRBV3-1/TRBV3-2	-	14	-	TRBJ2-1
TGTGCCAGTACCGTAGAGTGGGAGGGTTACAATGAGCAGTTCTTC	CASTVEWEGYNEQFF	TRBV19	TRBD2	15	-	TRBJ2-1
TGTGCCAGCTCACTAACCCAGGGACAAGAGACCCAGTACTTC	CASSLTQGQETQYF	TRBV18	-	14	-	TRBJ2-5
TGTGCCAGTAGTATAGGGGCAGGGGGTTCCTACGAGCAGTACTTC	CASSIGAGGSYEQYF	TRBV19	TRBD1	15	-	TRBJ2-7
TGCAGCGTTGAAGATCTAGACCTCGGGGGCTATGGCTACACCTTC	CSVEDLDLGGYGYTF	TRBV29-1	-	15	-	TRBJ1-2
TGTGCCAGCTCATCAAACAGGGAATTCGCTGAAGCTTTCTTT	CASSSNREFAEAFF	TRBV18	-	14	-	TRBJ1-1
TGTGCCAGCAGTGACCTATCAACCTACAATGAGCAGTTCTTC	CASSDLSTYNEQFF	TRBV25-1	-	14	-	TRBJ2-1
TGTGCCAGCAGTGAGGGCAGGTGGGTGACCGGGGAGCTGTTTTTT	CASSEGRWVTGELFF	TRBV25-1	-	15	-	TRBJ2-2
TGTGCCAGCAGCTTCCGGGGAAGCACAGATACGCAGTATTTT	CASSFRGSTDTQYF	TRBV7-3	-	14	-	TRBJ2-3
TGTGCCAGCAGCCTGGAGGGGAGCGTCAATGAGCAGTTCTTC	CASSLEGSVNEQFF	TRBV11-2	-	14	-	TRBJ2-1